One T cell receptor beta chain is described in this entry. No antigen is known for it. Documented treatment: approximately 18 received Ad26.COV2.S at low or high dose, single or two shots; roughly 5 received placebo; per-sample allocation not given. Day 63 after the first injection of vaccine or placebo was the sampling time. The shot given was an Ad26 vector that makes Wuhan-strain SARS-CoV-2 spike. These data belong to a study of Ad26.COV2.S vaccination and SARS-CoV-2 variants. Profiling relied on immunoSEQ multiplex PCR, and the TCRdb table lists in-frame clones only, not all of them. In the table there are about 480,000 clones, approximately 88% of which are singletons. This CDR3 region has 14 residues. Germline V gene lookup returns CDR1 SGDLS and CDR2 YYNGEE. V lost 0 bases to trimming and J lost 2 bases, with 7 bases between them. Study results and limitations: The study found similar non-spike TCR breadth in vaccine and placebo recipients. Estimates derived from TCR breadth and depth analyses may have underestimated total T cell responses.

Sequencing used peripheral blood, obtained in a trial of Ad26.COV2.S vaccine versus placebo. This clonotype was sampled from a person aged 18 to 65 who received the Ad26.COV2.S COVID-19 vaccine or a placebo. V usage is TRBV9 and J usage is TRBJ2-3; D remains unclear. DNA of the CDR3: TGTGCCAGCAGCGTAGGGCTAAACACAGATACGCAGTATTTT. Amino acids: CASSVGLNTDTQYF.